A single TCR beta chain is shown here with its context. What antigen it recognizes has not been identified. There are no base qualities to consult, and no much larger clone falls within one base. The cohort comprised under 700 healthy bone marrow donors. Cohort members were all nominally healthy when sampled, although unrecorded immune exposures were likely present. The donor tested CMV seronegative and was one of the 352 seronegative cohort members. Each donor provided a peripheral blood sample, and peripheral blood mononuclear cells were used for TCR beta sequencing. Genomic DNA was extracted from the blood cell samples with the Qiagen DNeasy Blood Extraction Kit. The library was obtained by the immunoSEQ multiplex PCR assay. The multiplex PCR relied on a mix of 60 forward primers for TCR Vbeta segments and 13 reverse primers for TCR Jbeta segments. Amplification of the CDR3 region of rearranged TCR beta genes was performed with a multiplex PCR assay on genomic DNA. The Illumina HiSeq System was used to sequence the amplified TCR beta libraries as 87-base-pair reads. Under the source paper's analysis protocol: In a later analysis, tens of millions of unique TCR beta chains were counted across the roughly 670 repertoires, and approximately 11 million of these chains were shared by at least two donors. A nearest-neighbor algorithm error-corrected the raw reads and collapsed the reads into unique sequences, merging closely related sequences to remove PCR and sequencing errors. CDR3 sequences were aligned to IMGT reference sequences to assign V, D and J gene segments. For a sequence to be retained, a match of at least six nucleotides to both a V gene segment and a J gene segment was required. Rearrangements were classified as productive when the CDR3 lacked stop codons and remained in frame with V and J, and all other rearrangements were classified as non-productive. CDR3 was defined by IMGT convention, running from the second conserved V-encoded cysteine to the conserved J-encoded phenylalanine. Sequences without an unambiguous match to a single V gene segment were excluded from the earlier analysis of about 600 of the donors. In an earlier analysis of 587 of the donors, a V segment was called functional when productive rearrangements were above 56.7%, and segregating when the standard deviation between donors exceeded 5%. A statistical classification framework was built to diagnose cytomegalovirus status from the catalog of TCR beta chain sequences. In a later analysis, TCR nucleotide sequences were compared against IMGT/GENE-DB human TR gene sequences so that V and J genes could be assigned. In a later analysis, CDR3 sequences and most-parsimonious VDJ recombination scenarios were assigned using the TCRdist pipeline. In a later analysis, each TCR beta chain was defined by its CDR3 amino acid sequence together with its V-gene family, and reads without a unique V-gene family were excluded. To address suspected cross-contamination and a sequencing artifact, a later analysis removed roughly 580 highly shared, low-generation-probability nucleotide sequences. In a later analysis, a clonal expansion index was calculated for each public chain from normalized within-repertoire ranks of inferred template counts. In a later analysis, generation probabilities were computed using a VDJ recombination model fitted to out-of-frame rearrangements, and the results were checked against IGoR. A later analysis scored TCR-TCR, TCR-HLA and TCR-CMV co-occurrence with hypergeometric tests, applying a repertoire-size bias correction to TCR pairs. A later analysis estimated false discovery rates by permuting HLA or CMV assignments 20 times. In a later analysis, co-occurring TCRs were grouped using DBSCAN, and TCRdist sequence similarity was added for clustering within HLA-allele-positive subsets. Repertoires with fewer than 30,000 or more than 120,000 public chains were left out of co-occurrence clustering, as were about five repertoires with anomalous nucleotide sharing. This immuneACCESS table, as held by TCRdb, lists in-frame sequences with V and J called but not all clones. Of the missing ones, under half trace to an unresolved V gene in checked studies; the others have no known cause. That table is the source of V, J and clone size, and D and trimming were worked out from the DNA. For this sample the table gives 150,000 to 200,000 clones, of which more than 85% were detected only once. Around 0.25% of the sample comes from the top ten.

The sample belongs to a study of cytomegalovirus exposure and HLA in healthy donors (dated by TCRdb to the late 2010s). Background on the whole study: An earlier analysis of 587 of the donors reported approximately 280 Gb of sequence data and 117 million unique TCR beta sequences obtained from around 180 million T cells. An early release that covered about 600 HLA-typed donors contained 250 to 350 gigabases of sequencing data and 85 million to 100 million unique TCR sequences. Among the roughly 380 genotyped donors, 81% belonged to the genetic ancestry cluster associated with self-reported Caucasian donors. The study aimed to test whether signatures of past pathogen exposure could be identified by cataloging public T cell receptors. The T cell repertoires of roughly 660 subjects were profiled by immunosequencing and related to cytomegalovirus serostatus. Besides the first cohort of approximately 670 subjects, a separate validation cohort made up of about 120 different subjects was used. High-throughput TCR immunosequencing, statistical association of individual TCRs with disease status, and machine learning were combined to predict cytomegalovirus infection status. In a later analysis, previously published TCR beta repertoires from hundreds of donors were re-analyzed and high-resolution HLA genotyping was added so that TCR occurrence patterns could be studied. The later analysis used no new phenotypic data to find candidate immune exposures, relying instead on TCR beta sequences and their occurrence across donors. An earlier analysis of 587 of the donors applied high-throughput TCR beta sequencing to assess whether each TCR beta V gene segment acted as functional or pseudogenic. Donor age, sex, ethnicity and CMV serostatus were collected together with the repertoire data. Genome-wide SNP genotypes for about three fifths of the roughly 670 donors were used in a later genetic analysis, which treated that subset as a discovery cohort. All discovery cohort repertoires had been generated on a single sequencing platform. Class I and class II HLA loci were covered by the typing at four-digit resolution. The number of donors typed differed by locus, with roughly 620-630 for A, B, C, DRB1 and DQB1, approximately 500 for DQA1, 606 for DPA1, and about 450 for DPB1. Because of strong linkage in the cohort, roughly five DR-DQ haplotypes were treated as single units for association and clustering. Across 398 genotyped donors of the cohort, an average of roughly 250,000 unique TCR beta nucleotide sequences per donor were sequenced, and around 19% of those sequences were non-productive. On the study overall, not on this receptor specifically: In a later genetic analysis, a missense DCLRE1C variant was associated with V-gene and J-gene trimming of TCR beta chains, and the association was replicated in an independent cohort. In a later analysis, several top co-occurrence clusters were reported to appear linked to parvovirus B19, influenza, CMV and Epstein-Barr virus. The study listed approximately 160 TCR beta chains as associated with cytomegalovirus. The 87-base-pair reads could not distinguish some IMGT-functional V segments, including TRBV6-2 and TRBV6-3, so those segments were excluded. A later genetic analysis reported fewer N-insertions in productive TCRs among donors in an Asian-associated ancestry cluster than the roughly 720-donor mean. The sequencing pipeline was judged likely to have produced a cluster of highly shared sequence variants as a technical artifact. Compared with equally common non-associated chains, HLA-associated TCR beta chains in a later analysis were more clonally expanded and had lower generation probabilities. A further reported finding was that TCR beta sequences accurately predicted the HLA-A and HLA-B alleles for most subjects in the first cohort. The presence/absence analyses assumed that sequencing depth was roughly uniform across donors, and that assumption may not be true. When HLA alleles, especially DR and DQ, strongly co-occurred, TCR associations were difficult to assign to individual alleles. According to the authors, the approach could potentially be generalized to other disease states and immunological phenotypes. For the cohort, immune exposure information was limited to CMV serostatus. Because HLA typing was unavailable for some donors at each locus, only the typed subset was used in association tests. Correlated functional status among segregating V segments might be attributable to linkage disequilibrium, but an unknown experimental factor could not be ruled out. Most CMV-associated TCR beta chains appeared to be HLA-restricted in a later analysis, and the HLA associations seemed to be driven largely by CMV exposure. Because counts were too low, 15 or so rarely observed V segments, including chromosome 9 orphons, were excluded from the earlier analysis of under 650 of the donors. Most TCR sequences were seen in very few donors, while some public TCRs were found in many individuals. In both the original and validation cohorts, the classifier was reported to diagnose cytomegalovirus status with high specificity and sensitivity. Three of the identified cytomegalovirus-associated TCR beta chains were confirmed in vitro to be specific for cytomegalovirus antigens. Only TCR beta chains were sequenced in this cohort, and the absence of alpha or paired-chain data limited detectable features. A later analysis found that TCR association rates varied across HLA loci, with DRB1 alleles showing the most associated TCRs and HLA-C alleles the fewest. Broadly in line with IMGT annotations, most TCR beta V segments showed up in productive rearrangements about 87% or about 30% of the time in an earlier analysis of several hundred of the donors. Specific HLA alleles were associated with over 15,000 TCR beta sequences at a false discovery rate of 0.05 in a later analysis.

Including the terminal cysteine and phenylalanine, the CDR3 comprises 20 residues. Just the 60-base CDR3 DNA is kept, in frame starting at base 1. CDR1 LGHNA and CDR2 YSLEER are derived from the germline V gene. Trimming takes 1 base off V and 5 bases off J; junction bases not matched to a gene: 14. Sequences were obtained from PBMCs. The chain joins TRBV4-3 to TRBJ2-2, with 12 junctional bases fitting TRBD2. The clonotype comes from a girl in the first two years of life in good health and CMV-seronegative. CDR3 loop: CASSQVLLTSGRIRTGELFF. The DNA reads as follows: TGCGCCAGCAGCCAAGTGCTGCTCACTAGCGGGAGGATCAGGACCGGGGAGCTGTTTTTT.